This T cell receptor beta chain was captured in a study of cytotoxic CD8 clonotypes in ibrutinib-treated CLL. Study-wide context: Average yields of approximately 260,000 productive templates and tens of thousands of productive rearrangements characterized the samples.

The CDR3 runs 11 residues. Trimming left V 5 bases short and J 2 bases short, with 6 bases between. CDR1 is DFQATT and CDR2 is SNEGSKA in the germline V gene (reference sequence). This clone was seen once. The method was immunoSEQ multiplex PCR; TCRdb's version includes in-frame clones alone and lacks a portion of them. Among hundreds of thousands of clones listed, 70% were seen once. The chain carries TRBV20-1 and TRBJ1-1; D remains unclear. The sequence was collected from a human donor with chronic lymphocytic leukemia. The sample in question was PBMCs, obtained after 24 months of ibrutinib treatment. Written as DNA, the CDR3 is TGCAGTGCTTATCTAAACACTGAAGCTTTCTTT. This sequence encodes CSAYLNTEAFF.